The 27 T cell receptor beta chains given below trace back to one sample, sequenced in a study of blood T cell repertoires in COVID-19. Some clones are missing from TCRdb's copy, which holds only in-frame ones; the method was immunoSEQ multiplex PCR. The repertoire includes 270,000 or so clones, roughly 91% of them detected once, and roughly 5% sits in the top ten. The sample comprised peripheral blood. These receptors all come from a man aged 35 to 55 with acute or convalescent COVID-19.

A word on this clone: The sample carries other DNA sequences with the same CDR3. This chain connects TRBV18 to TRBJ1-1; tentatively, D is TRBD1 (6 bases). The V end was cut by 3 bases, the J end by 5 bases, with 10 bases between. Germline CDR1 reads KGHSH; CDR2 reads LQKENI. CDR3 length: 13 amino acids. CDR3 DNA: TGTGCCAGCTCACCCGGACAGAATACTGAAGCTTTCTTT. It specifies CASSPGQNTEAFF.

This clone was found a few times. The rearrangement links TRBV6-5 to TRBJ1-6; 8 nucleotides align to TRBD1. The CDR3 extends over 15 amino acids. Germline lookup yields CDR1 MNHEY and CDR2 SVGAGI. After removal of 6 bases from V and 7 bases from J, the junction contained 8 bases not matched to a gene. The CDR3 loop reads CASSRTRTGNSPLHF. In DNA, the CDR3 is TGTGCCAGCAGCCGAACCAGGACAGGGAATTCACCCCTCCACTTT.

V gene TRBV11-2 combines with J gene TRBJ2-7, with 7 positions matching TRBD2. This CDR3 region has 16 residues. The V gene's germline CDR1 is SGHAT and CDR2 FQNNGV. Germline trimming cut 0 bases from V and 3 bases from J; bases unmatched to any gene: 8. The CDR3 here is CASSLDRAREGYEQYF. The CDR3 bases are TGTGCCAGCAGCTTAGATCGGGCCAGGGAGGGCTACGAGCAGTACTTC.

The chain has TRBV10-2 and TRBJ2-1; 12 nucleotides match TRBD2. Unmatched junction bases numbered 6, after V lost 8 bases and J lost 4 bases. The CDR3 runs 15 residues. Germline V gene sequence: CDR1 WSHSY, CDR2 SAAADI. CDR3 sequence reads: CASRLAGGEYNEQFF. The CDR3 DNA sequence: TGCGCCAGCCGCCTAGCGGGGGGGGAATACAATGAGCAGTTCTTC.

The V gene is TRBV30, the J gene TRBJ1-2; TRBD1 agrees at 11 bases. The V gene's germline CDR1 is GTSNPN and CDR2 SVGIG (reference sequence). The CDR3 has 14 amino acids. Trimming removed 4 bases from V and 6 bases from J; junction bases left unmatched: 7. DNA of the CDR3: TGTGCCTGGATCCACCGGGACAGGGGGGATGGCTACACCTTC. This encodes CAWIHRDRGDGYTF. Based on the CDR3 plus reference TRBV30 and TRBJ1-2, the full variable domain is SQTIHQWPATLVQPVGSPLSLECTVEGTSNPNLYWYRQAAGRGLQLLFYSVGIGQISSEVPQNLSASRPQDRQFILSSKKLLLSDSGFYLCAWIHRDRGDGYTFGSGTRLTVV.

The chain couples TRBV6-1 to TRBJ2-7; 10 nucleotides align to TRBD2. After removal of 4 bases from V and 5 bases from J, the junction contained 11 bases not matched to a gene. The CDR3 sequence is 16 residues long. The germline gives CDR1 MNHNS, CDR2 SASEGT. As DNA, the CDR3 is TGTGCCAGCAGTGTCTACCCTAGCGGGGGAGATCACGAGCAGTACTTC. Residues: CASSVYPSGGDHEQYF.

This clone appeared a few times. V and J are TRBV10-3 and TRBJ1-1, with unresolved D. The CDR3 is made up of 15 amino acids. Trimming took 1 base from V and 1 from J, leaving 10 bases between them. Germline CDR1 reads ENHRY; CDR2 reads SYGVKD. The CDR3 DNA reads as TGTGCCATCAGTGAGTTGGCGGCCGAGAACACTGAAGCTTTCTTT. This translates into CAISELAAENTEAFF.

The chain is built from TRBV9 and TRBJ1-6; TRBD1 might be the D (6 bases). The germline gives CDR1 SGDLS, CDR2 YYNGEE. This CDR3 is built from 13 residues. Between the trimmed V and J ends, which lost 5 bases and 8 bases, there was a span of 11 bases. The DNA of the CDR3 is TGTGCCAGCAGTCGACAGGTCTATTCACCCCTCCACTTT. Encoded protein: CASSRQVYSPLHF. Based on the CDR3 plus reference TRBV9 and TRBJ1-6, the full variable domain is DSGVTQTPKHLITATGQRVTLRCSPRSGDLSVYWYQQSLDQGLQFLIQYYNGEERAKGNILERFSAQQFPDLHSELNLSSLELGDSALYFCASSRQVYSPLHFGNGTRLTVT.

The CDR3 nucleotides are TGTGCCAGCAGTTTAGGTCTCACAGATACGCAGTATTTT. As protein: CASSLGLTDTQYF. The rearrangement uses TRBV12-3 or TRBV12-4 and TRBJ2-3; unclear D gene. The V end lost 1 base, the J end lost 2 bases, and 4 bases lay between the germline ends. CDR3 length: 13 residues.

The chain joins TRBV24-1 to TRBJ1-2, with D perhaps matching TRBD1 (6 bases). Trimming pared 3 bases from V and 4 bases from J, leaving 11 bases between. Germline assignment: CDR1 KGHDR and CDR2 SFDVKD. This CDR3 spans 14 amino acids. Written as DNA, the CDR3 is TGTGCCACCAGTGATACAGGGACTAGCTATGGCTACACCTTC. Its protein product is CATSDTGTSYGYTF.

The chain has TRBV12-5 and TRBJ1-2, with a weak D call TRBD1 (6 bases). The CDR3 is 12 amino acids. V lost 8 bases to trimming and J lost 8 bases, with 15 bases between them. Germline assignment: CDR1 LGHNT and CDR2 FRNRAP. The CDR3 sequence: CASLTTGGGYTF. The CDR3 nucleotides are TGTGCTAGTCTCACGACAGGCGGGGGCTACACCTTC.

The CDR3 loop reads CASSHGTDYGYTF. DNA of the CDR3: TGTGCCAGCAGCCACGGGACAGACTATGGCTACACCTTC. The V gene is TRBV7-9, the J gene TRBJ1-2; 7 nucleotides align to TRBD1. Germline CDR1 SEHNR, CDR2 FQNEAQ (reference sequence). CDR3 length: 13 residues. V lost 5 bases and J lost 3; bases outside the gene matches: 3.

The chain joins TRBV11-1 to TRBJ1-1, with D perhaps matching TRBD1 (6 bases). Germline lookup yields CDR1 SGHAT and CDR2 FQDESV (reference sequence). Trimming cost V 5 bases and J 4 bases, with 14 bases left between them. The CDR3 sequence is 14 residues long. Here the CDR3 DNA reads TGTGCCAGCAGCCGGAACAGGGTGGGCACTGAAGCTTTCTTT. It codes for CASSRNRVGTEAFF.

Concerning this clone: Other DNA sequences in this specimen translate into the identical CDR3. The V call is TRBV5-1, the J call TRBJ2-3, with 14 bases fitting TRBD2. The CDR3 sequence is 16 residues long. Trimming took 3 bases from V and 1 from J; bases not matched to a gene: 1. CDR1 SGHRS and CDR2 YFSETQ come from the germline V gene. CDR3 in DNA: TGCGCCAGCAGCTCGGGACTAGCGGGGGGCACAGATACGCAGTATTTT. Residues: CASSSGLAGGTDTQYF. Complete variable domain (other parts from reference TRBV5-1 and TRBJ2-3): KAGVTQTPRYLIKTRGQQVTLSCSPISGHRSVSWYQQTPGQGLQFLFEYFSETQRNKGNFPGRFSGRQFSNSRSEMNVSTLELGDSALYLCASSSGLAGGTDTQYFGPGTRLTVL.

The J gene is TRBJ2-5, the V gene TRBV3-1 (or the pseudogene TRBV3-2); TRBD2 matches at 8 bases. The CDR3 spans 18 residues. V lost 2 bases and J lost 0; bases outside the gene matches: 11. CDR1 is LGHDT, CDR2 YNNKEL, per germline (reference sequence). Here the CDR3 reads CASSQRVGAGENQETQYF. CDR3 DNA: TGTGCCAGCAGCCAACGTGTGGGAGCGGGGGAAAACCAAGAGACCCAGTACTTC.

The V gene is TRBV15, the J gene TRBJ2-1; tentative D call: TRBD1 (6 bases). The CDR3 extends over 16 amino acids. The germline V gene encodes CDR1 LNHNV and CDR2 YYDKDF (reference sequence). V was cut by 4 bases and J by 10 bases, with 23 bases left in between. CDR3 amino acids: CATSNEDRSGKWEQFF. The CDR3 nucleotides are TGTGCCACCAGCAACGAAGACAGGTCGGGGAAATGGGAGCAGTTCTTC.

In this sample, this clone turned up once. The chain recombines TRBV21-1 with TRBJ1-6. TRBV21-1 is deemed a pseudogene. The CDR3 has 14 residues. This CDR3 reads CASSRGNREVYLHF. DNA of the CDR3: TGTGCCAGCAGCCGCGGGAATAGAGAGGTGTACCTCCACTTT.

As for this clone: The sample has other DNA sequences that encode this CDR3 too. The genes are TRBV5-1 and TRBJ1-1; D gene ambiguous. Germline assignment: CDR1 SGHRS and CDR2 YFSETQ. There are 14 residues in the CDR3. Trimming took 0 bases from V and 1 from J, leaving 7 bases between them. CDR3 nucleotide sequence: TGCGCCAGCAGCTTGGCTGGCCCGAACACTGAAGCTTTCTTT. It translates to CASSLAGPNTEAFF.

The genes are TRBV9 and TRBJ2-1, with D possibly being TRBD2 (6 bases). The CDR3 runs to 15 residues. Germline values: CDR1 SGDLS, CDR2 YYNGEE. V was trimmed by 0 bases and J by 1 base, leaving 8 bases between them. The CDR3 region is CASSVGGTSYNEQFF. The CDR3 bases are TGTGCCAGCAGCGTAGGAGGGACTTCCTACAATGAGCAGTTCTTC.

The chain couples TRBV10-3 to TRBJ1-4; unclear D gene. Between the trimmed V and J ends, which lost 3 bases and 7 bases, there was a span of 18 bases. CDR3 length: 16 amino acids. Germline V gene sequence: CDR1 ENHRY, CDR2 SYGVKD. The CDR3 spells CAISEGRGVGGEKLFF. The CDR3 DNA is TGTGCCATCAGTGAAGGTCGTGGGGTAGGAGGTGAAAAACTGTTTTTT.

The chain has TRBV9 and TRBJ2-2; D call uncertain. V shed 1 base and J shed 5 bases, with 3 bases lying between them. Germline CDR1 and CDR2: SGDLS and YYNGEE. There are 12 residues in the CDR3. CDR3 bases: TGTGCCAGCAGCGTACTTACCGGGGAGCTGTTTTTT. It is translated as CASSVLTGELFF.

The chain is built from TRBV4-1 and TRBJ2-2; D may be TRBD1 (5 bases). Trimming left V 0 bases short and J 0 bases short, with 11 bases between. Germline-derived CDR1 and CDR2 are MGHRA and YSYEKL. This CDR3 is built from 17 residues. The DNA of the CDR3 is TGCGCCAGCAGCCAAGAATCAGGGCTCGCGAACACCGGGGAGCTGTTTTTT. It specifies CASSQESGLANTGELFF.

This sequence joins TRBV7-2 and TRBJ1-3; D not certain. The ends were cut back, 1 base at V and 4 bases at J, with 11 bases in the middle. The CDR3 runs 15 residues. Germline loops: CDR1 SGHTA, CDR2 FQGNSA. The CDR3 here is CASSLGPPGGNTIYF. In nucleotides, the CDR3 is TGTGCCAGCAGCTTAGGGCCCCCAGGCGGAAACACCATATATTTT.

This clone has only one observation. The chain is built from TRBV19 and TRBJ1-1; weak D call: TRBD1 (5 bases). The V gene's germline CDR1 is LNHDA and CDR2 SQIVND (reference sequence). The CDR3 is 15 amino acids. V shed 1 base and J shed 7 bases, with 16 bases lying between them. The CDR3 spells CASSIAAAAGGEAFF. CDR3 nucleotide sequence: TGTGCCAGTAGTATAGCGGCCGCCGCGGGGGGTGAAGCTTTCTTT.

The chain joins TRBV7-8 to TRBJ1-6; D might be TRBD1 (5 bases). CDR3 length: 16 amino acids. Trimming cost V 0 bases and J 8 bases, with 14 bases left between them. The V gene's germline CDR1 is SGHVS and CDR2 FQNEAQ. CDR3 sequence: CASSLAPISRDSPLHF. The CDR3 region has the DNA TGTGCCAGCAGCTTAGCGCCAATATCCAGGGATTCACCCCTCCACTTT.

The J gene is TRBJ1-3, the V gene TRBV18; tentatively, D is TRBD1 (6 bases). The CDR3 runs 16 residues. The germline V and J ends were trimmed by 2 bases and 0 bases, with 11 bases remaining between them. CDR1 is KGHSH and CDR2 is LQKENI in the germline V gene. The CDR3 DNA reads as TGTGCCAGCTCACCAACAGGGACCTCCTCTGGAAACACCATATATTTT. Its protein product is CASSPTGTSSGNTIYF.

The rearrangement links TRBV2 to TRBJ1-1; D perhaps matches TRBD1 (5 bases). V was clipped by 6 bases and J by 4 bases, with 15 bases between them. The CDR3 covers 14 residues. Per germline, CDR1 SNHLY and CDR2 FYNNEI. In DNA, the CDR3 is TGTGCCAGCAGATCAACTGGGGGGACCACTGAAGCTTTCTTT. Translating it yields CASRSTGGTTEAFF.